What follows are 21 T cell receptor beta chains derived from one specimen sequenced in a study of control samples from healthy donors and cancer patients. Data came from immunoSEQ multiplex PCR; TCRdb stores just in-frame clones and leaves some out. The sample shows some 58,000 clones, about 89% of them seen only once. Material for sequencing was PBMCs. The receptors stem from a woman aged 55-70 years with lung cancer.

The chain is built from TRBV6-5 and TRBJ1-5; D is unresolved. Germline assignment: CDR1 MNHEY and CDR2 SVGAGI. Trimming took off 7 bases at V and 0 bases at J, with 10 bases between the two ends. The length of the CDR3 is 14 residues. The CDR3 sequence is CASTGDYSNQPQHF. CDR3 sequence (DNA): TGTGCCAGCACTGGCGATTATAGCAATCAGCCCCAGCATTTT.

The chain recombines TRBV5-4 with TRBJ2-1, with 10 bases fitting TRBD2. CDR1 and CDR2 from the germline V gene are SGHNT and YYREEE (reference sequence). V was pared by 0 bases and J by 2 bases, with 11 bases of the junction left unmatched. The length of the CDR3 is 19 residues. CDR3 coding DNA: TGTGCCAGCAGCTTGGTGGCTAGCGGGGGCCTAAACCCCTACAATGAGCAGTTCTTC. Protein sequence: CASSLVASGGLNPYNEQFF.

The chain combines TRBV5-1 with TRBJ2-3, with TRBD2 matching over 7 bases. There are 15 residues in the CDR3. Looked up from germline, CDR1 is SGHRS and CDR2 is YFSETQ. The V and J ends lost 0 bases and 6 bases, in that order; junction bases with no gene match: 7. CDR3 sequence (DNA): TGCGCCAGCAGCTTGGCCTCAGCGGGGAGGGATACGCAGTATTTT. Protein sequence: CASSLASAGRDTQYF.

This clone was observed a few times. The CDR3 coding sequence is TGTGCCAGCAGTTTCATGAAGGGTGAAGTCGGTTGGGACACTGAAGCTTTCTTT. Protein: CASSFMKGEVGWDTEAFF. The chain couples TRBV28 to TRBJ1-1; no reliable D call. Germline V gene sequence: CDR1 MDHEN, CDR2 SYDVKM. Trimming shortened V by 3 bases and J by 3 bases, and 23 bases separated the two germline ends. This CDR3 is built from 18 residues.

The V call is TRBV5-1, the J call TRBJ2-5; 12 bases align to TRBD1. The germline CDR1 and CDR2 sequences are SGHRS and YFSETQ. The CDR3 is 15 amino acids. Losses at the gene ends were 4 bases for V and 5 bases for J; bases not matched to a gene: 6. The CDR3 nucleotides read TGCGCCAGCAGCCCGGGGACAGGGGGCTGGGAGACCCAGTACTTC. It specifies CASSPGTGGWETQYF.

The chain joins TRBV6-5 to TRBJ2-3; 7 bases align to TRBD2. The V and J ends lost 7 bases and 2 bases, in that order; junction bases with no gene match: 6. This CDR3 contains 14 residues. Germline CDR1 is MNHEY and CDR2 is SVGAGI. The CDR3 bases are TGTGCCAGCACCGGACTAGGTTTCACAGATACGCAGTATTTT. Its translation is CASTGLGFTDTQYF.

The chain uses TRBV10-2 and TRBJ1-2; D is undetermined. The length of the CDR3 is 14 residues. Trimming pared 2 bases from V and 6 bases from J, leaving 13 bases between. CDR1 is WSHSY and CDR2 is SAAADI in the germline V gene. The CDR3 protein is CASSEVASGDGYTF. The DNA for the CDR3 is TGCGCCAGCAGTGAGGTAGCCTCAGGCGATGGCTACACCTTC.

The CDR3 region is CASSLEGAHGYTF. In DNA form, the CDR3 reads TGTGCCAGCAGTTTGGAGGGGGCCCATGGCTACACCTTC. The genes are TRBV28 and TRBJ1-2, with 7 nucleotides matching TRBD1. This CDR3 contains 13 residues. Germline V gene data show CDR1 as MDHEN and CDR2 as SYDVKM. The V and J ends lost 3 bases and 6 bases, in that order; junction bases with no gene match: 4.

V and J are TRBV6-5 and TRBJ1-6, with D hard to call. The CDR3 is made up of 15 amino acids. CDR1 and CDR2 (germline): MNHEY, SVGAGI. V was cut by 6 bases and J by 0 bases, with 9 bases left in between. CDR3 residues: CASRTASSYNSPLHF. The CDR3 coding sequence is TGTGCCAGCAGGACCGCCAGCTCCTATAATTCACCCCTCCACTTT.

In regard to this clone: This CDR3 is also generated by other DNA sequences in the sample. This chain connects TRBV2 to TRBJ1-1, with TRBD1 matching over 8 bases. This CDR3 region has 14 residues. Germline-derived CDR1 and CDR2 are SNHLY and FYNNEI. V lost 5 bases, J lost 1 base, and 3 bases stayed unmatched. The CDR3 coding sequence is TGTGCCAGCAGTTTTGACAGGGGGAACACTGAAGCTTTCTTT. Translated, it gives CASSFDRGNTEAFF.

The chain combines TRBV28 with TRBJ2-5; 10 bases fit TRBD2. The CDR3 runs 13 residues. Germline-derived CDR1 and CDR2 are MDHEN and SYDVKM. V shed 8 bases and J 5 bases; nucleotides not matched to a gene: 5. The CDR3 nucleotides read TGTGCCAGCTCTAGCGGGAGCGGCGAGACCCAGTACTTC. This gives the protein CASSSGSGETQYF.

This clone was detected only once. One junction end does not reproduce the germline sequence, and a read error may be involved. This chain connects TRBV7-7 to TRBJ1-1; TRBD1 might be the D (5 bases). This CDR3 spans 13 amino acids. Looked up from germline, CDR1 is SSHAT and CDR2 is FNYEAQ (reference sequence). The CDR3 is CASSLKQGTEAFF. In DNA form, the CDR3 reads TGTGCTAGCAGCTTAAAGCAGGGAACTGAAGCTTTCTTT. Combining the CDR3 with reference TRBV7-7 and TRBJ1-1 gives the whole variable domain GAGVSQSPRYKVTKRGQDVTLRCDPISSHATLYWYQQALGQGPEFLTYFNYEAQPDKSGLPSDRFSAERPEGSISTLTIQRTEQRDSAMYRCASSLKQGTEAFFGQGTRLTVV.

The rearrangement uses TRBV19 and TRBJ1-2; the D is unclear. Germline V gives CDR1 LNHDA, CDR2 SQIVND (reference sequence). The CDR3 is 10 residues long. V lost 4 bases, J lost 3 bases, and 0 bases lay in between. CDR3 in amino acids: CASSNYGYTF. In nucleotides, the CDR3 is TGTGCCAGTAGTAACTATGGCTACACCTTC.

CDR3 sequence (DNA): TGTGCCACTAGGACGGGCACTAACTATGGCTACACCTTC. Protein: CATRTGTNYGYTF. The chain couples TRBV19 to TRBJ1-2; D remains ambiguous. The V gene lost 10 bases and the J gene lost 0 bases, with 12 bases spanning the gap. The germline CDR1 and CDR2 sequences are LNHDA and SQIVND (reference sequence). The length of the CDR3 is 13 residues. The full variable domain, its missing parts supplied by reference TRBV19 and TRBJ1-2, is DGGITQSPKYLFRKEGQNVTLSCEQNLNHDAMYWYRQDPGQGLRLIYYSQIVNDFQKGDIAEGYSVSREKKESFPLTVTSAQKNPTAFYLCATRTGTNYGYTFGSGTRLTVV.

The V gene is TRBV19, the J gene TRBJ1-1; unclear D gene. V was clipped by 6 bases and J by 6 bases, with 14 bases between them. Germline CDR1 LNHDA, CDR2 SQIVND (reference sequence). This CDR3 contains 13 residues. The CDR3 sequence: CASRGPSAPEAFF. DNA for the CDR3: TGTGCCAGTAGAGGGCCGTCGGCCCCTGAAGCTTTCTTT.

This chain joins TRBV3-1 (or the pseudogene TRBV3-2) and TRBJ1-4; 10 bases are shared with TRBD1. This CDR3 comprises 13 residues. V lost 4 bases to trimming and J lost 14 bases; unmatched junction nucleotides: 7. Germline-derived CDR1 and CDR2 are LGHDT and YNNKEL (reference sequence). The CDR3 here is CASSPDRGLGLFF. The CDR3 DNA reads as TGTGCCAGCAGCCCCGACAGGGGGCTGGGTCTGTTTTTT.

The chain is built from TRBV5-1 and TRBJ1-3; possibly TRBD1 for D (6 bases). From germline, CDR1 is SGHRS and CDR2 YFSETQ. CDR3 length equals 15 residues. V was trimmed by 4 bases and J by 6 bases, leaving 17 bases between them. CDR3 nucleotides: TGCGCCAGCAGCCAGGGAGGGGGAAAGGAAAACACCATATATTTT. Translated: CASSQGGGKENTIYF.

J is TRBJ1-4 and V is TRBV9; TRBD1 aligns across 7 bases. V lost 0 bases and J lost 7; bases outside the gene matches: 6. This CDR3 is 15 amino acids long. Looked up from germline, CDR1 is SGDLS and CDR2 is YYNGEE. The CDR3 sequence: CASSVGQGVIEKLFF. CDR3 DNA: TGTGCCAGCAGCGTAGGTCAGGGGGTGATTGAAAAACTGTTTTTT.

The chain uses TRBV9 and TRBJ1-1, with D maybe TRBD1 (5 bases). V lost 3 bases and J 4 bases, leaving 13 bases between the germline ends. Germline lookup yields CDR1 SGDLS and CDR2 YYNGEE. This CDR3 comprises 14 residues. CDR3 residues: CASSAMGGSTEAFF. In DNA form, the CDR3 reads TGTGCCAGCAGCGCCATGGGGGGGTCCACTGAAGCTTTCTTT.

CDR3 loop: CASSLEASSYNEQFF. CDR3 bases: TGTGCCAGCAGCTTAGAGGCTAGCTCCTACAATGAGCAGTTCTTC. This chain uses TRBV7-2 with TRBJ2-1; no reliable D call. The germline gives CDR1 SGHTA, CDR2 FQGNSA. The CDR3 covers 15 residues. The V end lost 1 base, the J end lost 0 bases, and 7 bases lay between the germline ends. The full variable domain, in which reference TRBV7-2 and TRBJ2-1 provide the parts outside the CDR3, is GAGVSQSPSNKVTEKGKDVELRCDPISGHTALYWYRQSLGQGLEFLIYFQGNSAPDKSGLPSDRFSAERTGGSVSTLTIQRTQQEDSAVYLCASSLEASSYNEQFFGPGTRLTVL.

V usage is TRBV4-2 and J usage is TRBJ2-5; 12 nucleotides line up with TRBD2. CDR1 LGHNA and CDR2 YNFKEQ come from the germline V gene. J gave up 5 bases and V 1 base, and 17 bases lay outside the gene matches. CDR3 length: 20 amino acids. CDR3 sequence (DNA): TGTGCCAGCAGCCAAGGGGGCGTGACTAGCGGGAGAAATCCAGCGGAGACCCAGTACTTC. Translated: CASSQGGVTSGRNPAETQYF.